These 22 T cell receptor beta chains originate from one sample sequenced in a study of read filtering for tumor transcriptome and immune sequencing. This library used around 400 ng RNA and molecular barcoded adaptors spanning alpha/delta and beta/gamma chains. One entry per CDR3 protein, called by TCRdb with MiXCR from the reads. The sample holds over 90,000 distinct CDR3 sequences; 20% to 25% are singletons and the top ten take roughly 11%. Sequenced input: a population of CD138-negative cells sorted from bone marrow. Receptor source: a donor aged 40 or older with multiple myeloma.

With regard to this clonotype: A clone one base away is much larger, so this may be a read error. The missing conserved phenylalanine or tryptophan at the end of this CDR3 makes a read error likely. The V call is TRBV6-4, the J call TRBJ1-6; D might be TRBD1 (5 bases). Trimming stripped 3 bases from V and 10 bases from J, with 10 bases between. The CDR3 loop spans 13 amino acids. The germline CDR1 and CDR2 sequences are MRHNA and SNTAGT. The CDR3 sequence is CASSEGVGSPLHL. CDR3 sequence (DNA): TGTGCCAGCAGTGAAGGGGTGGGATCACCCCTCCACCTT.

The genes are TRBV7-9 and TRBJ2-5; 7 bases match TRBD1. CDR1 is SEHNR and CDR2 is FQNEAQ in the germline V gene (reference sequence). The ends lost 5 bases at V and 2 bases at J; junction bases unmatched: 8. The CDR3 has 15 residues. Here the CDR3 DNA reads TGTGCCAGCAGCCCCGGGACAGATCATCAAGAGACCCAGTACTTC. Translation gives CASSPGTDHQETQYF.

This clonotype appeared many times. The J gene is TRBJ2-1, the V gene TRBV5-5, with TRBD2 matching over 10 bases. With V trimmed by 2 bases and J by 10 bases, 12 bases remained unmatched. The CDR3 consists of 16 residues. Germline-derived CDR1 and CDR2 are SGHKS and YYEKEE (reference sequence). CDR3 amino acids: CASSFSSGGPTIEQFF. The CDR3 bases are TGTGCCAGCAGCTTCTCTAGCGGGGGACCTACGATCGAGCAGTTCTTC.

Regarding this clonotype: A read error may be the cause here, since a much bigger clone is one base away. The V call is TRBV28, the J call TRBJ2-7; unclear D gene. Germline CDR1 MDHEN, CDR2 SYDVKM. There are 14 residues in the CDR3. The CDR3 DNA reads TGTGCCTGCAGTTTCTACGGGTTCTCCTACGAGCAGTACTTC. Encoded protein: CACSFYGFSYEQYF.

This clonotype was observed at least ten times. The gene calls are TRBV19 and TRBJ1-2; D is undetermined. V gave up 5 bases and J gave up 5 bases, with 18 bases separating them. CDR1 and CDR2 (germline): LNHDA, SQIVND (reference sequence). The CDR3 extends over 15 amino acids. In DNA form, the CDR3 reads TGTGCCAGTAGTTTTCAGGCAACAAACGCGTATGGCTACACCTTC. It translates to CASSFQATNAYGYTF. The variable domain in full, with the rest retrieved from reference TRBV19 and TRBJ1-2, is DGGITQSPKYLFRKEGQNVTLSCEQNLNHDAMYWYRQDPGQGLRLIYYSQIVNDFQKGDIAEGYSVSREKKESFPLTVTSAQKNPTAFYLCASSFQATNAYGYTFGSGTRLTVV.

Only a few counts were recorded for this clonotype. V usage is TRBV28 and J usage is TRBJ2-4; D not certain. Trimming removed 5 bases from V and 1 base from J, with 12 bases in between. CDR3 length: 15 residues. From germline, CDR1 is MDHEN and CDR2 SYDVKM. CDR3 bases: TGTGCCAGCAGTCCCCGCCTTTCCGCCAAAAACATTCAGTACTTC. It encodes CASSPRLSAKNIQYF.

Comment on this clonotype: One base separates it from a far larger clone, so it is likely a read error. This chain joins TRBV7-2 and TRBJ2-1, with 12 nucleotides matching TRBD2. The CDR3 is 16 amino acids. Germline V gene lookup returns CDR1 SGHTA and CDR2 FQGNSA. The J segment lost 9 bases and the V segment lost 1 base, leaving 7 bases of the junction unmatched. The CDR3 bases are TGTGCCAGCAGCTTAGTGGGACTAGCGGGTCGCGGTGAGCAGTTCTTC. This gives the protein CASSLVGLAGRGEQFF.

This clonotype showed up many times. The chain carries TRBV2 and TRBJ1-1; D call uncertain. Germline CDR1 reads SNHLY; CDR2 reads FYNNEI. Trimming pared 9 bases from V and 0 bases from J, leaving 11 bases between. There are 13 residues in the CDR3. Here the CDR3 DNA reads TGTGCCAGTGGACCGGAGATGAACACTGAAGCTTTCTTT. Translated: CASGPEMNTEAFF.

This clonotype was counted ten times or more. V is TRBV5-6 and J is TRBJ2-5, with TRBD1 identical over 8 bases. This CDR3 is 14 amino acids long. V gave up 4 bases and J gave up 4 bases; unmatched junction bases: 6. Germline CDR1 and CDR2: SGHDT and YYEEEE. The CDR3 DNA is TGTGCCAGCAGCGCTGGACAGGGTGGAGAGACCCAGTACTTC. This translates into CASSAGQGGETQYF.

There are a few counts of this clonotype. The chain combines TRBV11-2 with TRBJ2-3, with D tentatively TRBD1 or TRBD2 (5 bases each). The V end lost 3 bases, the J end lost 11 bases, and 15 bases lay between the germline ends. Germline-derived CDR1 and CDR2 are SGHAT and FQNNGV. The CDR3 is made up of 13 amino acids. The CDR3 nucleotides are TGTGCCAGCAGCTTTGGGGGAGAAACCGGGCAGTATTTT. Amino acids: CASSFGGETGQYF.

This clonotype appeared many times. The V gene is TRBV5-1, the J gene TRBJ2-1; 10 nucleotides match TRBD2. The CDR3 is 15 residues long. Germline-derived CDR1 and CDR2 are SGHRS and YFSETQ. J lost 4 bases, V lost 1 base, and 2 bases had no gene match. The CDR3 is CASSLTSGVYNEQFF. CDR3 nucleotide sequence: TGCGCCAGCAGCTTGACTAGCGGGGTATACAATGAGCAGTTCTTC.

Concerning this clonotype itself: The junction departs from germline at one end; a sequencing error may be responsible. The chain uses TRBV5-1 and TRBJ2-1; maybe TRBD2 (6 bases). The CDR3 is 15 amino acids. The germline V gene encodes CDR1 SGHRS and CDR2 YFSETQ. This chain's CDR3 is CAGSLVSGTINEQFF. DNA for the CDR3: TGCGCCGGCAGCTTGGTTAGCGGCACCATCAATGAGCAGTTCTTC.

This clonotype was seen ten or more times. CDR3 nucleotide sequence: TGTGCCTGGTCCTTGGGGGTAGAAGCTTTCTTT. Translated: CAWSLGVEAFF. This sequence joins TRBV30 and TRBJ1-1, with D possibly TRBD1 on 5 matching bases. The CDR3 totals 11 residues. Germline CDR1 is GTSNPN and CDR2 is SVGIG (reference sequence). V lost 5 bases and J lost 8, with 12 bases in between.

This sequence joins TRBV28 and TRBJ1-1; D perhaps matches TRBD1 (6 bases). The CDR3 covers 16 residues. Trimming cost V 5 bases and J 0 bases, with 16 bases left between them. From germline, CDR1 is MDHEN and CDR2 SYDVKM. CDR3 DNA sequence: TGTGCCAGCAGTCCTAGGGGGGGAGGCATGAACACTGAAGCTTTCTTT. This codes for CASSPRGGGMNTEAFF.

This clonotype has a count of ten or more. The rearrangement joins TRBV11-1 to TRBJ1-1; D not certain. Germline V gene lookup returns CDR1 SGHAT and CDR2 FQDESV (reference sequence). The CDR3 extends over 15 amino acids. V gave up 5 bases and J gave up 7 bases, with 20 bases separating them. The DNA of the CDR3 is TGTGCCAGCAGCCAGATGTCTTGGTACGGGCATGAAGCTTTCTTT. Residues: CASSQMSWYGHEAFF.

This clonotype was counted a few times. The chain links TRBV19 to TRBJ1-5; no clear D. The germline V gene has CDR1 LNHDA and CDR2 SQIVND (reference sequence). The CDR3 spans 14 residues. V lost 5 bases and J lost 7, with 15 bases in between. The CDR3 coding sequence is TGTGCCAGTAGTGGACTTGAGGAGGGACAGCCCCAGCATTTT. It codes for CASSGLEEGQPQHF.

This clonotype occurred a few times. An end of the junction does not agree with germline; a read error may underlie this. V usage is TRBV24-1 and J usage is TRBJ2-1; D gene uncertain. The germline V gene encodes CDR1 KGHDR and CDR2 SFDVKD. This CDR3 has 14 amino acids. The CDR3 region is CATSDPGSSNEQFF. The CDR3 DNA reads TGTGCCACCAGTGATCCTGGGTCCTCCAATGAGCAGTTCTTC.

The chain has TRBV5-1 and TRBJ1-3; a weak D match, TRBD1 (6 bases). The V gene lost 0 bases and the J gene lost 2 bases, with 9 bases spanning the gap. CDR1 and CDR2 from the germline V gene are SGHRS and YFSETQ. The CDR3 extends over 15 amino acids. DNA of the CDR3: TGCGCCAGCAGCTTGGACAGGGTTACTGGAAACACCATATATTTT. Translation: CASSLDRVTGNTIYF. Supplemented by reference TRBV5-1 and TRBJ1-3, the full variable domain reads KAGVTQTPRYLIKTRGQQVTLSCSPISGHRSVSWYQQTPGQGLQFLFEYFSETQRNKGNFPGRFSGRQFSNSRSEMNVSTLELGDSALYLCASSLDRVTGNTIYFGEGSWLTVV.

V and J are TRBV2 and TRBJ1-1, with a tentative D call TRBD1 (6 bases). The CDR3 length is 13 residues. CDR1 and CDR2 from the germline V gene are SNHLY and FYNNEI. Trimming removed 7 bases at V and 3 bases at J, with 12 bases between. The CDR3 loop reads CASIDRSDTEAFF. CDR3 DNA sequence: TGTGCCAGCATAGACAGGTCGGACACTGAAGCTTTCTTT.

This clonotype showed up many times. The chain has TRBV7-9 and TRBJ2-3; the D gene is possibly TRBD2 (6 bases). Germline CDR1 SEHNR, CDR2 FQNEAQ (reference sequence). V was pared by 2 bases and J by 2 bases, with 11 bases between. The CDR3 contains 15 residues. The CDR3 region has the DNA TGTGCCAGCAGCTTATTAGGCGGGGACACAGATACGCAGTATTTT. Its protein is CASSLLGGDTDTQYF. Variable domain in full (rest from reference TRBV7-9 and TRBJ2-3): DTGVSQNPRHKITKRGQNVTFRCDPISEHNRLYWYRQTLGQGPEFLTYFQNEAQLEKSRLLSDRFSAERPKGSFSTLEIQRTEQGDSAMYLCASSLLGGDTDTQYFGPGTRLTVL.

This clonotype was found many times. V gene TRBV5-1 combines with J gene TRBJ2-1; 12 bases are shared with TRBD2. Per the germline V gene, CDR1 is SGHRS and CDR2 is YFSETQ. The CDR3 sequence is 14 residues long. Trimming removed 3 bases from V and 7 bases from J; junction bases left unmatched: 2. The CDR3 region is CASSSGTSGNEQFF. CDR3 bases: TGCGCCAGCAGCTCCGGGACTAGCGGGAATGAGCAGTTCTTC.

At least ten counts were recorded for this clonotype. CDR3 in amino acids: CASSLVATGMNTEAFF. The DNA of the CDR3 is TGTGCCAGCAGCTTAGTTGCGACAGGAATGAACACTGAAGCTTTCTTT. The chain joins TRBV11-2 to TRBJ1-1, with D possibly being TRBD1 (6 bases). Germline V lookup: CDR1 SGHAT, CDR2 FQNNGV. This CDR3 has 16 amino acids. The V end lost 1 base, the J end lost 0 bases, and 12 bases lay between the germline ends.